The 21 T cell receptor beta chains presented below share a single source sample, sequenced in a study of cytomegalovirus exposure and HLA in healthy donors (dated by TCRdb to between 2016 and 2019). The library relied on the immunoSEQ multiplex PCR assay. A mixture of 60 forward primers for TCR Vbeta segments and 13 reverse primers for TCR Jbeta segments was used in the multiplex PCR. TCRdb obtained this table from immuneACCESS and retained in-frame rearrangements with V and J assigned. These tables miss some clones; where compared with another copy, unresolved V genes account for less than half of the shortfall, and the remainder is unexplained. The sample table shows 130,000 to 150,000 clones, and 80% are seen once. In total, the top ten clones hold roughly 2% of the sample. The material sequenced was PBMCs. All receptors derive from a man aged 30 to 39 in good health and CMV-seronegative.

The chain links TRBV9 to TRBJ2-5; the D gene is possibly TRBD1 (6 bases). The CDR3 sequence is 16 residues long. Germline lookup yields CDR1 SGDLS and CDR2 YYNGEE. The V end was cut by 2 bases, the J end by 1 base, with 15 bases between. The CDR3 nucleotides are TGTGCCAGCAGCGTCGGGGACATGGAGTTCCAAGAGACCCAGTACTTC. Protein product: CASSVGDMEFQETQYF.

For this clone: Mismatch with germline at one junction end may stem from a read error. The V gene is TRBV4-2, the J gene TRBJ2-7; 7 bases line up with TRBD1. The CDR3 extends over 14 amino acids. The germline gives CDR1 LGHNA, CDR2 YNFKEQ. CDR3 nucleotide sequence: TGTGCCTGCAGCCAGTCCGGACAGGCCTACGAGCAGTACTTC. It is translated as CACSQSGQAYEQYF.

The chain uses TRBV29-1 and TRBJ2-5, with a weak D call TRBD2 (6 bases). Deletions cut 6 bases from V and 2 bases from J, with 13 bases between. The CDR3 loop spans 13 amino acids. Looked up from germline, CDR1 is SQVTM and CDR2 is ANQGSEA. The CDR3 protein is CSVGLGLQETQYF. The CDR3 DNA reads TGCAGCGTGGGACTGGGGCTTCAAGAGACCCAGTACTTC.

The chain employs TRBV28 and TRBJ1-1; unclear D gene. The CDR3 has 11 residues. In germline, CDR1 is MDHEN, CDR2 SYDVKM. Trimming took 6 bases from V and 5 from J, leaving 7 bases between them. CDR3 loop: CASSGSTEAFF. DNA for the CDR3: TGTGCCAGCAGCGGGTCAACTGAAGCTTTCTTT. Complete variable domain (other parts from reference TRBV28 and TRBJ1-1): DVKVTQSSRYLVKRTGEKVFLECVQDMDHENMFWYRQDPGLGLRLIYFSYDVKMKEKGDIPEGYSVSREKKERFSLILESASTNQTSMYLCASSGSTEAFFGQGTRLTVV.

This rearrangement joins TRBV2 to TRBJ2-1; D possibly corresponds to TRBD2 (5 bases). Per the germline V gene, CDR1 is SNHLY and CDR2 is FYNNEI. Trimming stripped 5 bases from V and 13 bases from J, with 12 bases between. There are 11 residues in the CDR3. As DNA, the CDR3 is TGTGCCAGCAGTACTAGAAGTGAACAGTTCTTC. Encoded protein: CASSTRSEQFF.

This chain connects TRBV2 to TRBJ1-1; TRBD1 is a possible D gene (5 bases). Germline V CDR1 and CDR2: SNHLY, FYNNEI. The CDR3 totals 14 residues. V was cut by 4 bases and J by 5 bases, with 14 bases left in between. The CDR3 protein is CASSGQHLGTEAFF. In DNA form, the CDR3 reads TGTGCCAGCAGTGGACAGCACCTCGGGACTGAAGCTTTCTTT.

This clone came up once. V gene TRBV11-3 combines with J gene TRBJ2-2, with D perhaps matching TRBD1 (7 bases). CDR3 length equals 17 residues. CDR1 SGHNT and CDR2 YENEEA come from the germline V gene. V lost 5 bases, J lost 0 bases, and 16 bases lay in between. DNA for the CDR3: TGTGCCAGCAGCCCGAAGGAGGGGGCCTCGAACACCGGGGAGCTGTTTTTT. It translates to CASSPKEGASNTGELFF.

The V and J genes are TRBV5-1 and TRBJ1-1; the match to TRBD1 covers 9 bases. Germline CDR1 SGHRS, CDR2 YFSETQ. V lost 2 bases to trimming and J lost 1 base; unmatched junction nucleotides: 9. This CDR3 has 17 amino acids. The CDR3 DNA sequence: TGCGCCAGCAGCTTAGACGACAGGGGGGCTTCGAACACTGAAGCTTTCTTT. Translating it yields CASSLDDRGASNTEAFF. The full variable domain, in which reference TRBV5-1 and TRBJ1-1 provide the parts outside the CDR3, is KAGVTQTPRYLIKTRGQQVTLSCSPISGHRSVSWYQQTPGQGLQFLFEYFSETQRNKGNFPGRFSGRQFSNSRSEMNVSTLELGDSALYLCASSLDDRGASNTEAFFGQGTRLTVV.

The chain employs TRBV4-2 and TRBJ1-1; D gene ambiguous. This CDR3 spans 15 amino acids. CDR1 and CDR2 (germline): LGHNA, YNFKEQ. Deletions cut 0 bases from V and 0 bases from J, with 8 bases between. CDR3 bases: TGTGCCAGCAGCCAAGAAGCGGCCATGAACACTGAAGCTTTCTTT. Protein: CASSQEAAMNTEAFF.

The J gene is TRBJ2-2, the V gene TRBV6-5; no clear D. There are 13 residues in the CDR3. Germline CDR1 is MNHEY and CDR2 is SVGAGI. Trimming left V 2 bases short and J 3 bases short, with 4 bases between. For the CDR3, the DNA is TGTGCCAGCAGTTACCAGGACACCGGGGAGCTGTTTTTT. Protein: CASSYQDTGELFF.

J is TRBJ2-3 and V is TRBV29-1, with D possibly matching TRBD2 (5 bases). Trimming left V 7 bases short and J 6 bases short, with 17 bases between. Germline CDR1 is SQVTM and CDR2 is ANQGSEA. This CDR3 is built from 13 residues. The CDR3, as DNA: TGCAGCGGTTTTCGGGGTGTTGGGGATACGCAGTATTTT. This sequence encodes CSGFRGVGDTQYF.

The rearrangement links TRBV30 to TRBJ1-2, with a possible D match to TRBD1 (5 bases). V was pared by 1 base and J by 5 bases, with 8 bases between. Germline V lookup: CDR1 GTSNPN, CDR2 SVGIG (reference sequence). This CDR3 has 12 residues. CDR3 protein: CAWSGSGYGYTF. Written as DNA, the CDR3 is TGTGCCTGGAGTGGGTCAGGGTATGGCTACACCTTC.

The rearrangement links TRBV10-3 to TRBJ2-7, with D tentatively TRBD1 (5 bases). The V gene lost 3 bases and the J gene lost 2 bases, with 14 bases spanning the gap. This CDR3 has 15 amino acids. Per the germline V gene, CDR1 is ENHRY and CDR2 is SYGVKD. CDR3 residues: CAISEATGRAYEQYF. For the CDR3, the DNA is TGTGCCATCAGTGAAGCTACAGGACGCGCCTACGAGCAGTACTTC.

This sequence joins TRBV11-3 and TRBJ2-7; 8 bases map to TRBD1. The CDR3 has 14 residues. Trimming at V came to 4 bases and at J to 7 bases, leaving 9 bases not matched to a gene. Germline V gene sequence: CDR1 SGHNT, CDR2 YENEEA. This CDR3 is CASSYGQGNLEQYF. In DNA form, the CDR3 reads TGTGCCAGCAGCTACGGACAGGGAAACCTGGAGCAGTACTTC.

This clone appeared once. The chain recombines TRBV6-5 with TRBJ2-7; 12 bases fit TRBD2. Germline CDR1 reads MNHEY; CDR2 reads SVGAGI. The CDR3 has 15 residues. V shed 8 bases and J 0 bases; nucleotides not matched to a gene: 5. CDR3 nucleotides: TGTGCCAGCTCTGGACTAGCGGGACGCTCCTACGAGCAGTACTTC. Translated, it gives CASSGLAGRSYEQYF.

CDR3 DNA: TGTGCCAGCAGAGCTCTAACTTCTGGAAACACCATATATTTT. This gives the protein CASRALTSGNTIYF. J is TRBJ1-3 and V is TRBV11-1; D is unresolved. The germline V gene has CDR1 SGHAT and CDR2 FQDESV (reference sequence). The CDR3 has 14 amino acids. V was cut by 6 bases and J by 1 base, with 10 bases left in between.

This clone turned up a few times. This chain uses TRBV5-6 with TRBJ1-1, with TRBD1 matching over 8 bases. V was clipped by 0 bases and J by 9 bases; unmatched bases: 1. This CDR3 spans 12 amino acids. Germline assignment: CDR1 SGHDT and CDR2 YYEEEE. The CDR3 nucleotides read TGTGCCAGCAGCTTGGGGACAGGGCAAGCTTTCTTT. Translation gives CASSLGTGQAFF. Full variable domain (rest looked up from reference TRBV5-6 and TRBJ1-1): DAGVTQSPTHLIKTRGQQVTLRCSPKSGHDTVSWYQQALGQGPQFIFQYYEEEERQRGNFPDRFSGHQFPNYSSELNVNALLLGDSALYLCASSLGTGQAFFGQGTRLTVV.

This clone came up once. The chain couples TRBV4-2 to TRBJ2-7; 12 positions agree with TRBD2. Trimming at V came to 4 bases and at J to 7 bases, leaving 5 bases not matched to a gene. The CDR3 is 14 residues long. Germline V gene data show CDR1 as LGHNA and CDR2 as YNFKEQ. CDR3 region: CASSLTGLAGEQYF. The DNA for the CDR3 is TGTGCCAGCAGCCTTACGGGACTAGCGGGTGAGCAGTACTTC.

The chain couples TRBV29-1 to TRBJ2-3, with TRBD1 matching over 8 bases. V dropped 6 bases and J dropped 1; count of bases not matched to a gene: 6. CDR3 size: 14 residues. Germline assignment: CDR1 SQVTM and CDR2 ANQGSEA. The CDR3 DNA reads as TGCAGCGTCGCGAAGGGACAGGGCACAGATACGCAGTATTTT. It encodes CSVAKGQGTDTQYF.

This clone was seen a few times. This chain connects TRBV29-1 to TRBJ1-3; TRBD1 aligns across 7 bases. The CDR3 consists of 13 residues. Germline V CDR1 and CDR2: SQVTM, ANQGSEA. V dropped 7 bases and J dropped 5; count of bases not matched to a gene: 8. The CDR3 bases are TGCAGCGCTTTACAGGGGACAAGAAACACCATATATTTT. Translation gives CSALQGTRNTIYF. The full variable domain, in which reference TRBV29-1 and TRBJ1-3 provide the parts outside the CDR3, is SAVISQKPSRDICQRGTSLTIQCQVDSQVTMMFWYRQQPGQSLTLIATANQGSEATYESGFVIDKFPISRPNLTFSTLTVSNMSPEDSSIYLCSALQGTRNTIYFGEGSWLTVV.

This CDR3 is CASSPNSGRGETQYF. In nucleotides, the CDR3 is TGTGCCAGCTCACCCAATAGCGGGAGGGGAGAGACCCAGTACTTC. The chain uses TRBV18 and TRBJ2-5; 11 positions match TRBD2. This CDR3 is 15 amino acids long. CDR1 is KGHSH, CDR2 LQKENI, per germline. V gave up 3 bases and J gave up 4 bases; unmatched junction bases: 4.